The next 32 T cell receptor beta chains were all read from a single sample in a study of blood T cell repertoires in COVID-19. Profiling relied on immunoSEQ multiplex PCR, and the TCRdb table lists in-frame clones only, not all of them. The top ten hold around 20% of the sample, which has tens of thousands of clones, around nine tenths seen once. The material sequenced was peripheral blood. Receptor source: a woman aged 55-69 years with COVID-19, enrolled during active disease.

V usage is TRBV27 and J usage is TRBJ2-7; D unclear. Germline assignment: CDR1 MNHEY and CDR2 SMNVEV (reference sequence). V was clipped by 8 bases and J by 2 bases, with 10 bases between them. The CDR3 consists of 12 residues. CDR3 nucleotide sequence: TGTGCCAGCGCAACACAGACCTACGAGCAGTACTTC. It yields the protein CASATQTYEQYF.

The rearrangement joins TRBV6-2 or TRBV6-3 to TRBJ1-1, with D tentatively TRBD1 (5 bases). Trimming left V 4 bases short and J 0 bases short, with 21 bases between. CDR3 length: 18 residues. Germline V gives CDR1 MNHEY, CDR2 SVGEGT. CDR3 amino acids: CASSFFPLRGKMNTEAFF. CDR3 DNA sequence: TGTGCCAGCAGTTTCTTCCCTCTAAGGGGAAAAATGAACACTGAAGCTTTCTTT.

The chain carries TRBV12-3 or TRBV12-4 and TRBJ1-1, with D unclear. V was pared by 10 bases and J by 1 base, with 10 bases between. This CDR3 contains 12 residues. In DNA, the CDR3 is TGTGCCACCCGACGGGGGAACACTGAAGCTTTCTTT. This gives the protein CATRRGNTEAFF.

The chain joins TRBV5-1 to TRBJ1-2, with 9 bases fitting TRBD1. J lost 4 bases, V lost 4 bases, and 5 bases had no gene match. CDR1 and CDR2 (germline): SGHRS, YFSETQ. The CDR3 sequence is 14 residues long. CDR3 coding DNA: TGCGCCAGCAGCGCCGGGACAGGGTTCTATGGCTACACCTTC. Protein: CASSAGTGFYGYTF.

CDR3 in amino acids: CASSLASGRTSNQPQHF. In nucleotides, the CDR3 is TGCGCCAGCAGCTTGGCCTCCGGCAGGACAAGCAATCAGCCCCAGCATTTT. This sequence joins TRBV5-1 and TRBJ1-5; D may be TRBD1 (5 bases). Germline assignment: CDR1 SGHRS and CDR2 YFSETQ. This CDR3 spans 17 amino acids. The germline V and J ends were trimmed by 0 bases and 1 base, with 14 bases remaining between them. Combining the CDR3 with reference TRBV5-1 and TRBJ1-5 gives the whole variable domain KAGVTQTPRYLIKTRGQQVTLSCSPISGHRSVSWYQQTPGQGLQFLFEYFSETQRNKGNFPGRFSGRQFSNSRSEMNVSTLELGDSALYLCASSLASGRTSNQPQHFGDGTRLSIL.

This chain uses TRBV5-1 with TRBJ2-7; D possibly corresponds to TRBD1 (6 bases). V was pared by 1 base and J by 6 bases, with 14 bases between. The germline V gene has CDR1 SGHRS and CDR2 YFSETQ. The CDR3 spans 14 residues. The CDR3: CASSLTLTGLEQYF. CDR3 DNA sequence: TGCGCCAGCAGCTTGACCCTAACAGGGCTCGAGCAGTACTTC.

The chain employs TRBV27 and TRBJ1-1; the D gene is possibly TRBD1 (5 bases). The CDR3 is made up of 13 amino acids. The V end lost 0 bases, the J end lost 7 bases, and 9 bases lay between the germline ends. The germline V gene encodes CDR1 MNHEY and CDR2 SMNVEV (reference sequence). CDR3 nucleotide sequence: TGTGCCAGCAGTTTATCCACAGGAGATGAAGCTTTCTTT. Translation gives CASSLSTGDEAFF.

The J gene is TRBJ1-1, the V gene TRBV6-5; 8 nucleotides line up with TRBD1. Trimming at V came to 0 bases and at J to 1 base, leaving 4 bases not matched to a gene. This CDR3 comprises 16 residues. CDR1 and CDR2 from the germline V gene are MNHEY and SVGAGI. The CDR3 coding sequence is TGTGCCAGCAGTTACTCCGGCAGGGGGCCGAACACTGAAGCTTTCTTT. Translation: CASSYSGRGPNTEAFF.

This clone was seen a handful of times. V is TRBV5-1 and J is TRBJ2-7; tentative D call: TRBD2 (5 bases). V lost 1 base, J lost 6 bases, and 11 bases lay in between. This CDR3 is 13 amino acids long. The germline V gene encodes CDR1 SGHRS and CDR2 YFSETQ. CDR3 bases: TGCGCCAGCAGCTTGAGGCGGGTTTCCGAGCAGTACTTC. It yields the protein CASSLRRVSEQYF.

The chain employs TRBV2 and TRBJ1-3; the D is unclear. With 6 bases removed from V and 1 base from J, the gap between germline ends came to 10 bases. This CDR3 region has 14 residues. Germline loops: CDR1 SNHLY, CDR2 FYNNEI. This chain's CDR3 is CASRGGGSGNTIYF. The CDR3 bases are TGTGCCAGCAGAGGAGGTGGGTCTGGAAACACCATATATTTT. The full variable domain, completed using reference TRBV2 and TRBJ1-3, is EPEVTQTPSHQVTQMGQEVILRCVPISNHLYFYWYRQILGQKVEFLVSFYNNEISEKSEIFDDQFSVERPDGSNFTLKIRSTKLEDSAMYFCASRGGGSGNTIYFGEGSWLTVV.

This clone was seen only once. A read error may produce the germline difference seen at one junction end. The same CDR3 also results from other DNA sequences found in this sample. The chain joins TRBV7-7 to TRBJ2-2; the match to TRBD2 covers 11 bases. Germline CDR1 reads SSHAT; CDR2 reads FNYEAQ (reference sequence). This CDR3 spans 16 amino acids. The CDR3 DNA reads TGTGCTAGCAGCCTAGGACTAGCGGGGAACACCGGGGAGCTGTTTTTT. Amino acid sequence: CASSLGLAGNTGELFF.

This rearrangement joins TRBV2 to TRBJ1-3; TRBD1 matches at 9 bases. CDR3 length: 14 residues. The junction had 4 bases not matched to a gene; V was cut back by 6 bases and J by 4 bases. CDR1 is SNHLY, CDR2 FYNNEI, per germline. The CDR3 DNA follows: TGTGCCAGCAGGGGACAGGGCTTCGGAAACACCATATATTTT. Its protein is CASRGQGFGNTIYF.

This clone has a handful of counts. This rearrangement joins TRBV7-9 to TRBJ1-5; D unresolved. CDR1 and CDR2 from the germline V gene are SEHNR and FQNEAQ (reference sequence). The CDR3 sequence is 15 residues long. Deletions cut 4 bases from V and 3 bases from J, with 13 bases between. CDR3 region: CASSWDVGDNQPQHF. In nucleotides, the CDR3 is TGTGCCAGCAGCTGGGATGTGGGAGACAATCAGCCCCAGCATTTT.

The J gene is TRBJ1-2, the V gene TRBV12-3 or TRBV12-4; no definite D call. CDR3 size: 13 residues. V was trimmed by 5 bases and J by 5 bases, leaving 12 bases between them. This chain's CDR3 is CASSTTPGYGYTF. DNA of the CDR3: TGTGCCAGCAGTACGACACCGGGGTATGGCTACACCTTC.

This clone was recorded once. V and J are TRBV12-3 or TRBV12-4 and TRBJ1-2, with D possibly TRBD1 on 6 matching bases. The V gene lost 4 bases and the J gene lost 6 bases, with 12 bases spanning the gap. The CDR3 spans 13 residues. DNA of the CDR3: TGTGCCAGCAGTTGGGGGGGCGAAGATGGCTACACCTTC. Protein sequence: CASSWGGEDGYTF.

The chain joins TRBV19 to TRBJ1-3; D call uncertain. The ends were cut back, 3 bases at V and 4 bases at J, with 7 bases in the middle. This CDR3 has 13 amino acids. Per the germline V gene, CDR1 is LNHDA and CDR2 is SQIVND (reference sequence). The CDR3 spells CASSMSVGNTIYF. CDR3 bases: TGTGCCAGTAGTATGTCAGTCGGAAACACCATATATTTT.

The chain uses TRBV12-3 or TRBV12-4 and TRBJ1-2, with D possibly matching TRBD1 (6 bases). Trimming took off 7 bases at V and 4 bases at J, with 10 bases between the two ends. This CDR3 is 12 amino acids long. CDR3 in DNA: TGTGCCAGCACCCCGGACAGCTATGGCTACACCTTC. As protein: CASTPDSYGYTF.

The V and J genes are TRBV6-5 and TRBJ2-7; D is possibly TRBD1 (6 bases). Germline V gene lookup returns CDR1 MNHEY and CDR2 SVGAGI. The CDR3 is made up of 16 amino acids. Trimming shortened V by 0 bases and J by 1 base, and 13 bases separated the two germline ends. The CDR3 sequence is CASSYSTGQRSYEQYF. In DNA form, the CDR3 reads TGTGCCAGCAGTTACTCGACAGGACAGAGATCCTACGAGCAGTACTTC.

This clone was observed once. This sequence joins TRBV6-2 or TRBV6-3 and TRBJ2-1; perhaps TRBD2 as D (5 bases). Germline assignment: CDR1 MNHEY and CDR2 SVGEGT. The V and J ends lost 3 bases and 7 bases respectively, with 16 bases between them. This CDR3 is 15 amino acids long. For the CDR3, the DNA is TGTGCCAGCAGTTATCTATCACCGGGATATAATGAGCAGTTCTTC. Residues: CASSYLSPGYNEQFF.

V usage is TRBV6-1 and J usage is TRBJ1-5; 11 bases map to TRBD1. Germline CDR1 is MNHNS and CDR2 is SASEGT. CDR3 size: 14 residues. With 5 bases clipped from V and 8 bases from J, the junction kept 5 bases outside the gene matches. As DNA, the CDR3 is TGTGCCAGCAGTTTCGGACAGGGGGCGAAGCCCCAGCATTTT. Its protein is CASSFGQGAKPQHF.

This clone was counted once. V and J are TRBV6-5 and TRBJ2-4; D not resolved. Germline CDR1 is MNHEY and CDR2 is SVGAGI. The V and J ends lost 1 base and 2 bases respectively, with 6 bases between them. The length of the CDR3 is 14 residues. CDR3 sequence: CASSYFGSKNIQYF. CDR3 DNA: TGTGCCAGCAGTTACTTCGGGTCCAAAAACATTCAGTACTTC.

This clone was observed once. The chain is built from TRBV18 and TRBJ1-5; TRBD1 is a possible D gene (6 bases). The CDR3 sequence is 14 residues long. From germline, CDR1 is KGHSH and CDR2 LQKENI. The V end was cut by 2 bases, the J end by 3 bases, with 8 bases between. The CDR3 sequence is CASSPGQPNQPQHF. The CDR3, as DNA: TGTGCCAGCTCACCAGGACAGCCCAATCAGCCCCAGCATTTT.

The V gene is TRBV9, the J gene TRBJ2-5; tentative D call: TRBD1 (6 bases). The germline gives CDR1 SGDLS, CDR2 YYNGEE. CDR3 size: 16 residues. V gave up 4 bases and J gave up 5 bases, with 21 bases separating them. This CDR3 is CASSLSGIQGPETQYF. The DNA for the CDR3 is TGTGCCAGCAGCCTGTCAGGCATTCAGGGGCCGGAGACCCAGTACTTC.

The chain employs TRBV7-2 and TRBJ2-2; D not certain. The germline V gene encodes CDR1 SGHTA and CDR2 FQGNSA. The CDR3 is made up of 15 amino acids. Trimming took off 1 base at V and 4 bases at J, with 10 bases between the two ends. The CDR3 protein is CASSLGAGTTGELFF. The DNA of the CDR3 is TGTGCCAGCAGCTTAGGCGCAGGTACCACCGGGGAGCTGTTTTTT.

The V call is TRBV6-5, the J call TRBJ1-6; D not certain. This CDR3 is 14 amino acids long. Trimming pared 7 bases from V and 10 bases from J, leaving 17 bases between. From germline, CDR1 is MNHEY and CDR2 SVGAGI. CDR3 sequence (DNA): TGTGCCAGCAATAGATCGGGTGGTCCCTCACCCCTCCACTTT. Translated: CASNRSGGPSPLHF.

The table lists this clone with a count of one. J is TRBJ2-3 and V is TRBV9, with 10 bases aligning to TRBD2. CDR3 length: 16 amino acids. Germline V gene lookup returns CDR1 SGDLS and CDR2 YYNGEE. The trim removed 0 bases at V and 4 bases at J, leaving 5 bases unmatched. The CDR3 protein is CASSVGAGGPSDTQYF. The CDR3 DNA follows: TGTGCCAGCAGCGTAGGAGCGGGGGGGCCCTCAGATACGCAGTATTTT.

The V and J genes are TRBV19 and TRBJ2-2; TRBD2 aligns across 9 bases. This CDR3 spans 17 amino acids. V shed 6 bases, J shed 4 bases, and the junction held 12 bases outside the gene matches. CDR1 and CDR2 (germline): LNHDA, SQIVND (reference sequence). CDR3 DNA: TGTGCCAGTAGGACTCCAGAGCGGGGGGCATTCACCGGGGAGCTGTTTTTT. Amino acid sequence: CASRTPERGAFTGELFF. Looking up the rest from reference TRBV19 and TRBJ2-2 gives the full variable domain: DGGITQSPKYLFRKEGQNVTLSCEQNLNHDAMYWYRQDPGQGLRLIYYSQIVNDFQKGDIAEGYSVSREKKESFPLTVTSAQKNPTAFYLCASRTPERGAFTGELFFGEGSRLTVL.

The V and J genes are TRBV7-2 and TRBJ2-7; TRBD1 might be the D (6 bases). The ends were cut back, 5 bases at V and 4 bases at J, with 15 bases in the middle. The CDR3 is made up of 14 amino acids. Germline loops: CDR1 SGHTA, CDR2 FQGNSA. The CDR3 coding sequence is TGTGCCAGCAGCCTCCCTGGGGGCAGTTACGAGCAGTACTTC. Its translation is CASSLPGGSYEQYF.

The CDR3 region is CASSFRGARGGELFF. The DNA for the CDR3 is TGTGCCAGCAGCTTTCGGGGGGCCAGGGGCGGGGAGCTGTTTTTT. V and J are TRBV7-8 and TRBJ2-2; perhaps TRBD2 as D (7 bases). The CDR3 loop spans 15 amino acids. Germline V CDR1 and CDR2: SGHVS, FQNEAQ. Trimming removed 3 bases from V and 7 bases from J, with 15 bases in between.

The V and J genes are TRBV2 and TRBJ2-7; TRBD1 matches 8 bases. V shed 7 bases and J 3 bases; nucleotides not matched to a gene: 5. CDR3 length: 13 residues. Germline values: CDR1 SNHLY, CDR2 FYNNEI. Here the CDR3 reads CASTHGQGYEQYF. CDR3 coding DNA: TGTGCCAGCACCCACGGACAGGGCTACGAGCAGTACTTC.

The chain employs TRBV5-1 and TRBJ2-3; the match to TRBD2 covers 9 bases. Per germline, CDR1 SGHRS and CDR2 YFSETQ. After removal of 4 bases from V and 5 bases from J, the junction contained 8 bases not matched to a gene. This CDR3 is 15 amino acids long. The CDR3 sequence is CASSTDPSGEDTQYF. In DNA, the CDR3 is TGCGCCAGCAGCACCGACCCTAGCGGGGAAGATACGCAGTATTTT.

This clone has a handful of counts. V is TRBV19 and J is TRBJ1-6; 9 positions agree with TRBD1. The V and J ends lost 6 bases and 8 bases, in that order; junction bases with no gene match: 8. The CDR3 runs to 15 residues. The germline gives CDR1 LNHDA, CDR2 SQIVND (reference sequence). The CDR3 region has the DNA TGTGCCAGTAGAGAACAGGGGGCAGGGGATTCACCCCTCCACTTT. It yields the protein CASREQGAGDSPLHF.